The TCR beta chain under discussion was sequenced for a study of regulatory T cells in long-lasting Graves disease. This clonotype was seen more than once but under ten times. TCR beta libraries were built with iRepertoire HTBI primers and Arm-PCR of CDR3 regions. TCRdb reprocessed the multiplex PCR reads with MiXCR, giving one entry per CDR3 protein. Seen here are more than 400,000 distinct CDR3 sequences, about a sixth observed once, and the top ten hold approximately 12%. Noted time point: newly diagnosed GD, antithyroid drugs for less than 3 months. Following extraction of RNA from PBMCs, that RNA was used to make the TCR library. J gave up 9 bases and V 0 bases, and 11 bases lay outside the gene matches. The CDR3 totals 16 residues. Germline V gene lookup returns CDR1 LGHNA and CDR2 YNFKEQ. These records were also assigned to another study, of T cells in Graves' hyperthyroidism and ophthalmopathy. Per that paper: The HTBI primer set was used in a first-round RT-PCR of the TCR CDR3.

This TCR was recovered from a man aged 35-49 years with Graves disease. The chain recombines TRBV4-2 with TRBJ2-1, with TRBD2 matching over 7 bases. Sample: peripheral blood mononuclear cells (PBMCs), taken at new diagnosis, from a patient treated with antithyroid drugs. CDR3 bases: TGTGCCAGCAGCCAAGATAAGTCTAGCGGCCGTAGTGAGCAGTTCTTC. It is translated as CASSQDKSSGRSEQFF.